A single sample is the source of the 25 T cell receptor beta chains below, sequenced in a study of OX40 agonist ivuxolimab in advanced cancers. The table came from immunoSEQ multiplex PCR; TCRdb's copy has only in-frame clones and leaves some out. Among 43,000 or so clones listed, approximately 83% were seen once. This sample comprised CD4+ or CD8+ T cells sorted from blood, obtained in a trial of the OX40 agonist ivuxolimab. The receptors were sampled from an adult with an advanced solid tumor such as melanoma, head and neck, liver or kidney cancer.

The chain couples TRBV6-6 to TRBJ1-4; no clear D gene. The CDR3 length is 14 residues. CDR1 and CDR2 (germline): MNHNY, SVGAGI (reference sequence). Between the trimmed V and J ends, which lost 7 bases and 8 bases, there was a span of 17 bases. The CDR3 bases are TGTGCCAGCACTTTGGCAAATCTTGGAGAAAAACTGTTTTTT. It translates to CASTLANLGEKLFF.

The V call is TRBV4-1, the J call TRBJ1-2; 8 bases match TRBD1. Germline CDR1 is MGHRA and CDR2 is YSYEKL. The length of the CDR3 is 17 residues. The ends lost 2 bases at V and 3 bases at J; junction bases unmatched: 11. DNA for the CDR3: TGCGCCAGCAGCCAACCCCCGACCGGGACAGGAGACTATGGCTACACCTTC. Encoded protein: CASSQPPTGTGDYGYTF.

The J gene is TRBJ2-3, the V gene TRBV4-1; D is unclear. Per the germline V gene, CDR1 is MGHRA and CDR2 is YSYEKL. Between the trimmed V and J ends, which lost 3 bases and 1 base, there was a span of 17 bases. This CDR3 has 17 residues. The CDR3 DNA reads as TGCGCCAGCAGCCAGCTAAGACTCGTGCAGGGCACAGATACGCAGTATTTT. This encodes CASSQLRLVQGTDTQYF.

V and J are TRBV19 and TRBJ2-7; no firm D call. V was pared by 2 bases and J by 5 bases, with 16 bases between. Germline CDR1 and CDR2: LNHDA and SQIVND (reference sequence). This CDR3 is built from 15 residues. Here the CDR3 reads CASSIQPDQMDEQYF. For the CDR3, the DNA is TGTGCCAGTAGTATACAACCGGATCAGATGGACGAGCAGTACTTC.

The chain carries TRBV18 and TRBJ2-7, with 12 positions matching TRBD1. The junction had 2 bases not matched to a gene; V was cut back by 3 bases and J by 5 bases. This CDR3 spans 14 amino acids. The germline V gene encodes CDR1 KGHSH and CDR2 LQKENI. The DNA for the CDR3 is TGTGCCAGCTCACCGGGGACAGGGGGCGACGAGCAGTACTTC. It is translated as CASSPGTGGDEQYF.

The chain recombines TRBV19 with TRBJ2-3; D unresolved. The CDR3 sequence is 14 residues long. The V gene lost 7 bases and the J gene lost 2 bases, with 13 bases spanning the gap. Germline V gene sequence: CDR1 LNHDA, CDR2 SQIVND (reference sequence). CDR3 residues: CASTLGSNTDTQYF. DNA of the CDR3: TGTGCCAGTACTTTGGGTTCTAACACAGATACGCAGTATTTT.

The chain carries TRBV5-4 and TRBJ1-4; D not resolved. The V end was cut by 0 bases, the J end by 0 bases, with 9 bases between. The CDR3 length is 16 residues. Germline CDR1 reads SGHNT; CDR2 reads YYREEE (reference sequence). The CDR3 reads CASSLGGSATNEKLFF. The DNA for the CDR3 is TGTGCCAGCAGCTTGGGAGGATCTGCAACTAATGAAAAACTGTTTTTT.

V usage is TRBV18 and J usage is TRBJ2-3; unclear D gene. V lost 3 bases and J lost 4, with 8 bases in between. The CDR3 runs to 13 residues. The germline gives CDR1 KGHSH, CDR2 LQKENI. CDR3 protein: CASSPKRADTQYF. In DNA, the CDR3 is TGTGCCAGCTCACCTAAAAGGGCAGATACGCAGTATTTT. Looking up the rest from reference TRBV18 and TRBJ2-3 gives the full variable domain: NAGVMQNPRHLVRRRGQEARLRCSPMKGHSHVYWYRQLPEEGLKFMVYLQKENIIDESGMPKERFSAEFPKEGPSILRIQQVVRGDSAAYFCASSPKRADTQYFGPGTRLTVL.

The genes are TRBV6-4 and TRBJ2-6; a weak D match, TRBD2 (7 bases). Trimming pared 8 bases from V and 0 bases from J, leaving 17 bases between. Germline CDR1 and CDR2: MRHNA and SNTAGT. This CDR3 has 17 residues. This CDR3 is CASRRGATSSGANVLTF. In nucleotides, the CDR3 is TGTGCCAGCCGACGGGGGGCCACAAGCTCTGGGGCCAACGTCCTGACTTTC.

The chain carries TRBV28 and TRBJ2-7, with D possibly being TRBD1 or TRBD2 (5 bases each). Trimming removed 4 bases from V and 3 bases from J, with 16 bases in between. CDR1 and CDR2 (germline): MDHEN, SYDVKM. The CDR3 totals 15 residues. CDR3 loop: CASSSGDRRLYEQYF. CDR3 DNA sequence: TGTGCCAGCAGTTCCGGGGACCGCAGGCTCTACGAGCAGTACTTC. Complete variable domain (other parts from reference TRBV28 and TRBJ2-7): DVKVTQSSRYLVKRTGEKVFLECVQDMDHENMFWYRQDPGLGLRLIYFSYDVKMKEKGDIPEGYSVSREKKERFSLILESASTNQTSMYLCASSSGDRRLYEQYFGPGTRLTVT.

V usage is TRBV7-8 and J usage is TRBJ2-1; no clear D. The V gene lost 3 bases and the J gene lost 0 bases, with 12 bases spanning the gap. Germline assignment: CDR1 SGHVS and CDR2 FQNEAQ. The CDR3 is 16 residues long. The CDR3, as DNA: TGTGCCAGCAGCTTGGAATATCAGAGCTCCTACAATGAGCAGTTCTTC. Its protein is CASSLEYQSSYNEQFF.

This clone was found once. The rearrangement links TRBV15 to TRBJ2-7; TRBD1 aligns across 10 bases. CDR1 is LNHNV and CDR2 is YYDKDF in the germline V gene (reference sequence). Trimming at V came to 5 bases and at J to 1 base, leaving 5 bases not matched to a gene. This CDR3 region has 15 residues. In DNA, the CDR3 is TGTGCCACCAGCGACCCGGGACAGGGGTCCTACGAGCAGTACTTC. Protein product: CATSDPGQGSYEQYF. The variable domain in full, completed from reference TRBV15 and TRBJ2-7, reads DAMVIQNPRYQVTQFGKPVTLSCSQTLNHNVMYWYQQKSSQAPKLLFHYYDKDFNNEADTPDNFQSRRPNTSFCFLDIRSPGLGDTAMYLCATSDPGQGSYEQYFGPGTRLTVT.

V and J are TRBV6-1 and TRBJ2-2, with TRBD2 identical over 7 bases. V shed 5 bases and J 6 bases; nucleotides not matched to a gene: 6. This CDR3 is built from 14 residues. CDR1 is MNHNS, CDR2 SASEGT, per germline. The CDR3 DNA follows: TGTGCCAGCAGTCAACAGCGGGATTCCGGGGAGCTGTTTTTT. Protein sequence: CASSQQRDSGELFF.

The CDR3: CASSQRGVETQYF. The CDR3 DNA reads TGCGCCAGCAGCCAACGAGGTGTAGAGACCCAGTACTTC. This chain links TRBV4-1 with TRBJ2-5; D unresolved. In germline, CDR1 is MGHRA, CDR2 YSYEKL. Trimming cost V 2 bases and J 4 bases, with 8 bases left between them. The CDR3 sequence is 13 residues long.

This clone was seen just once. This chain connects TRBV7-8 to TRBJ1-1; tentatively, D is TRBD1 (5 bases). Trimming cost V 5 bases and J 5 bases, with 18 bases left between them. CDR1 SGHVS and CDR2 FQNEAQ come from the germline V gene. CDR3 length: 15 amino acids. The CDR3 is CASSPLMGGGTEAFF. The CDR3 DNA sequence: TGTGCCAGCAGCCCCCTGATGGGGGGAGGAACTGAAGCTTTCTTT.

As regards this clone: Other nucleotide sequences from this sample produce the same CDR3. J is TRBJ1-1 and V is TRBV5-1; unclear D gene. V lost 5 bases and J lost 4, with 18 bases in between. This CDR3 has 15 residues. CDR1 is SGHRS, CDR2 YFSETQ, per germline. The CDR3 coding sequence is TGCGCCAGCAGTTCCAGTGGGAGGTTGGGCACTGAAGCTTTCTTT. It specifies CASSSSGRLGTEAFF.

The chain employs TRBV9 and TRBJ2-1; D gene uncertain. This CDR3 has 14 residues. Per the germline V gene, CDR1 is SGDLS and CDR2 is YYNGEE. Trimming removed 0 bases at V and 8 bases at J, with 12 bases between. The CDR3 loop is CASSVGVRSDEQFF. CDR3 bases: TGTGCCAGCAGCGTAGGGGTTCGGTCGGATGAGCAGTTCTTC.

CDR3 loop: CASSPRAGRPEKLFF. The CDR3 DNA sequence: TGTGCCAGCAGCCCTCGCGCGGGACGCCCTGAAAAACTGTTTTTT. This chain connects TRBV14 to TRBJ1-4; D might be TRBD1 (5 bases). The CDR3 length is 15 residues. In germline, CDR1 is SGHDN, CDR2 FVKESK. Between the trimmed V and J ends, which lost 4 bases and 7 bases, there was a span of 16 bases.

Judged by abundance, this clone is large. This rearrangement joins TRBV27 to TRBJ1-6; 7 bases map to TRBD1. Looked up from germline, CDR1 is MNHEY and CDR2 is SMNVEV (reference sequence). Unmatched junction bases numbered 5, after V lost 3 bases and J lost 6 bases. This CDR3 is 15 amino acids long. Written as DNA, the CDR3 is TGTGCCAGCAGTTTTCGGGACAGCGGTAATTCACCCCTCCACTTT. The encoded protein is CASSFRDSGNSPLHF.

V usage is TRBV6-1 and J usage is TRBJ1-1, with unresolved D. From germline, CDR1 is MNHNS and CDR2 SASEGT. V shed 8 bases and J shed 4 bases, with 14 bases lying between them. The CDR3 contains 13 residues. The CDR3 protein is CASARGGPTEAFF. CDR3 bases: TGTGCCAGCGCCCGGGGTGGGCCCACTGAAGCTTTCTTT.

The CDR3: CASSSFKWREGPDTQYF. DNA of the CDR3: TGTGCCAGCAGCTCGTTCAAATGGCGGGAGGGCCCAGATACGCAGTATTTT. The rearrangement uses TRBV7-2 and TRBJ2-3; 9 bases map to TRBD2. Looked up from germline, CDR1 is SGHTA and CDR2 is FQGNSA. The V segment lost 4 bases and the J segment 4 bases; nucleotides outside the gene matches: 12. This CDR3 comprises 17 residues.

The chain has TRBV7-3 and TRBJ2-1, with 10 bases lining up with TRBD2. Germline V gene data show CDR1 as SGHTA and CDR2 as FQGTGA. This CDR3 region has 14 residues. V was clipped by 7 bases and J by 6 bases; unmatched bases: 6. CDR3 amino acids: CASKKGLASNEQFF. DNA for the CDR3: TGTGCCAGCAAAAAGGGACTAGCGAGCAATGAGCAGTTCTTC.

The chain combines TRBV5-1 with TRBJ1-4, with 10 nucleotides matching TRBD1. The CDR3 is 17 amino acids. Germline CDR1 reads SGHRS; CDR2 reads YFSETQ. J was trimmed by 8 bases and V by 4 bases; bases with no gene match: 14. The CDR3 spells CASSPGRTGGLWEKLFF. The CDR3 DNA is TGCGCCAGCAGCCCGGGCCGGACAGGGGGTTTGTGGGAAAAACTGTTTTTT. The whole variable domain, remainder taken from reference TRBV5-1 and TRBJ1-4, is KAGVTQTPRYLIKTRGQQVTLSCSPISGHRSVSWYQQTPGQGLQFLFEYFSETQRNKGNFPGRFSGRQFSNSRSEMNVSTLELGDSALYLCASSPGRTGGLWEKLFFGSGTQLSVL.

The chain links TRBV23-1 to TRBJ2-2; D gene unclear. TRBV23-1 is classed as an ORF, of uncertain function. CDR3 length equals 14 residues. V lost 3 bases and J lost 7, with 12 bases in between. The CDR3 loop is CASSHVGFNGELFF. The CDR3 DNA reads TGCGCCAGCAGTCACGTCGGGTTCAACGGGGAGCTGTTTTTT.

This chain connects TRBV5-6 to TRBJ2-1; a possible D gene is TRBD1 (5 bases). The CDR3 sequence is 16 residues long. The ends were cut back, 7 bases at V and 9 bases at J, with 26 bases in the middle. Germline V lookup: CDR1 SGHDT, CDR2 YYEEEE. The CDR3 loop reads CASAQGSVKGRGEQFF. The CDR3 bases are TGTGCCAGCGCCCAAGGTTCAGTTAAGGGTAGGGGTGAGCAGTTCTTC.